The 20 T cell receptor beta chains presented below share a single source sample, sequenced in a study of shared clonotypes between healthy human individuals. TCRdb's table, derived via immunoSEQ multiplex PCR, lists solely in-frame clones and lacks some. The sample lists 550,000 to 750,000 clones, roughly 95% occurring once. Naive-designated CD8 cells lacked CD45RO, were positively enriched for CCR7, and omitted terminally differentiated effector memory CD45RA+ cells. Sequenced sample: naive CD8+ T cells sorted from blood. These receptors came from a woman in her 30s in good health.

V gene TRBV28 combines with J gene TRBJ1-1; D is undetermined. CDR1 is MDHEN and CDR2 is SYDVKM in the germline V gene. V lost 1 base, J lost 8 bases, and 8 bases lay in between. The CDR3 totals 12 residues. The CDR3 DNA sequence: TGTGCCAGCAGTTTATCCCGCATGGAAGCTTTCTTT. Amino acids: CASSLSRMEAFF. The variable domain in full, completed from reference TRBV28 and TRBJ1-1, reads DVKVTQSSRYLVKRTGEKVFLECVQDMDHENMFWYRQDPGLGLRLIYFSYDVKMKEKGDIPEGYSVSREKKERFSLILESASTNQTSMYLCASSLSRMEAFFGQGTRLTVV.

V is TRBV29-1 and J is TRBJ2-7; D assignment may be TRBD1 or TRBD2 (5 bases each). The germline CDR1 and CDR2 sequences are SQVTM and ANQGSEA. The CDR3 consists of 15 residues. Trimming pared 0 bases from V and 3 bases from J, leaving 15 bases between. The CDR3: CSVEDPRGRGYEQYF. CDR3 DNA sequence: TGCAGCGTTGAAGATCCCCGGGGAAGGGGCTACGAGCAGTACTTC.

This chain's CDR3 is CASSEGSDTQYF. The CDR3 nucleotides are TGCGCCAGCAGTGAGGGGTCGGATACGCAGTATTTT. This chain connects TRBV10-2 to TRBJ2-3, with D uncertain. V was shortened by 2 bases and J by 6 bases, with 6 bases between the two germline ends. The CDR3 is 12 residues long. Germline V gene data show CDR1 as WSHSY and CDR2 as SAAADI.

This rearrangement joins TRBV27 to TRBJ1-1; 7 nucleotides align to TRBD1. This CDR3 contains 18 residues. The V gene's germline CDR1 is MNHEY and CDR2 SMNVEV (reference sequence). Trimming took 5 bases from V and 0 from J; bases not matched to a gene: 15. The CDR3 here is CASSPTADRWTVNTEAFF. CDR3 DNA sequence: TGTGCCAGCAGTCCGACCGCGGACAGGTGGACGGTGAACACTGAAGCTTTCTTT.

The rearrangement uses TRBV6-1 and TRBJ2-7; no definite D call. The germline V gene encodes CDR1 MNHNS and CDR2 SASEGT. V was pared by 8 bases and J by 1 base, with 12 bases between. This CDR3 is built from 13 residues. The CDR3: CASALTRSYEQYF. In DNA, the CDR3 is TGTGCCAGCGCCCTCACGCGGTCCTACGAGCAGTACTTC.

The V and J genes are TRBV5-5 and TRBJ2-7; 7 bases map to TRBD1. This CDR3 comprises 13 residues. The germline V gene encodes CDR1 SGHKS and CDR2 YYEKEE (reference sequence). J was trimmed by 4 bases and V by 3 bases; bases with no gene match: 4. This CDR3 reads CASSSDREYEQYF. CDR3 in DNA: TGTGCCAGCAGCTCTGACAGGGAGTACGAGCAGTACTTC.

The count of this clone is one. As DNA, the CDR3 is TGTGCCAGCAGTCCCCTGGGCGGCGGGGGCTACACCTTC. Translating gives CASSPLGGGGYTF. V usage is TRBV6-5 and J usage is TRBJ1-2; D is uncertain. V lost 5 bases to trimming and J lost 8 bases, with 15 bases between them. Germline assignment: CDR1 MNHEY and CDR2 SVGAGI. The CDR3 sequence is 13 residues long.

The genes are TRBV5-6 and TRBJ1-5, with D possibly being TRBD1 (5 bases). The V end was cut by 4 bases, the J end by 6 bases, with 17 bases between. This CDR3 region has 15 residues. Per the germline V gene, CDR1 is SGHDT and CDR2 is YYEEEE. The CDR3 region is CASSTGGGEGQPQHF. The CDR3 DNA sequence: TGTGCCAGCAGCACCGGTGGGGGGGAGGGTCAGCCCCAGCATTTT.

V is TRBV19 and J is TRBJ1-1; D may be TRBD1 (5 bases). The germline V and J ends were trimmed by 6 bases and 3 bases, with 20 bases remaining between them. The CDR3 runs to 16 residues. The germline CDR1 and CDR2 sequences are LNHDA and SQIVND (reference sequence). The CDR3 coding sequence is TGTGCCAGTAGCCTCGACAGAAATGGGGGGGACACTGAAGCTTTCTTT. This gives the protein CASSLDRNGGDTEAFF. The full variable domain, in which reference TRBV19 and TRBJ1-1 provide the parts outside the CDR3, is DGGITQSPKYLFRKEGQNVTLSCEQNLNHDAMYWYRQDPGQGLRLIYYSQIVNDFQKGDIAEGYSVSREKKESFPLTVTSAQKNPTAFYLCASSLDRNGGDTEAFFGQGTRLTVV.

Remarks on this clone: This sample includes further DNA sequences coding for the same CDR3. J is TRBJ2-7 and V is TRBV29-1; 11 bases are a match to TRBD1. V trimming: 4 bases; J trimming: 7 bases; junction bases outside the gene matches: 3. Germline V gene data show CDR1 as SQVTM and CDR2 as ANQGSEA. This CDR3 is built from 12 residues. This chain's CDR3 is CSVGDRGYEQYF. The DNA of the CDR3 is TGCAGCGTTGGGGACAGGGGGTATGAGCAGTACTTC.

The chain has TRBV5-4 and TRBJ2-7; 12 nucleotides line up with TRBD2. This CDR3 spans 16 amino acids. CDR1 and CDR2 from the germline V gene are SGHNT and YYREEE (reference sequence). The junction had 5 bases not matched to a gene; V was cut back by 0 bases and J by 4 bases. The DNA for the CDR3 is TGTGCCAGCAGCTTGGACGTGACTAGCGGGGGATACGAGCAGTACTTC. Translating it yields CASSLDVTSGGYEQYF.

This clone was seen only once. This rearrangement joins TRBV29-1 to TRBJ2-1; D not certain. CDR3 size: 11 residues. V shed 6 bases and J shed 4 bases, with 7 bases lying between them. Germline loops: CDR1 SQVTM, CDR2 ANQGSEA. CDR3 amino acids: CSVMKYNEQFF. The CDR3 bases are TGCAGCGTCATGAAGTACAATGAGCAGTTCTTC.

This sequence joins TRBV28 and TRBJ2-7, with 7 bases that match TRBD2. J lost 6 bases, V lost 5 bases, and 7 bases had no gene match. This CDR3 region has 13 residues. Looked up from germline, CDR1 is MDHEN and CDR2 is SYDVKM. The CDR3 loop reads CASSPPGLLEQYF. The CDR3 DNA sequence: TGTGCCAGCAGTCCTCCGGGACTACTCGAGCAGTACTTC.

The gene calls are TRBV7-9 and TRBJ2-7; 13 bases are a match to TRBD2. Germline CDR1 is SEHNR and CDR2 is FQNEAQ (reference sequence). This CDR3 has 13 residues. J lost 6 bases, V lost 5 bases, and 1 base had no gene match. CDR3 sequence: CASSGTSGIEQYF. DNA of the CDR3: TGTGCCAGCAGCGGGACTAGCGGGATCGAGCAGTACTTC.

V and J are TRBV6-6 and TRBJ2-7; 9 bases fit TRBD2. Germline V CDR1 and CDR2: MNHNY, SVGAGI (reference sequence). CDR3 length: 14 amino acids. The V segment lost 4 bases and the J segment 4 bases; nucleotides outside the gene matches: 5. The CDR3 coding sequence is TGTGCCAGCAGTTCCGTAGCGGGAGAATACGAGCAGTACTTC. Its protein is CASSSVAGEYEQYF.

The chain has TRBV10-1 and TRBJ2-7, with D unclear. CDR3 length: 9 amino acids. Looked up from germline, CDR1 is WNHNN and CDR2 is SYGVQD (reference sequence). V was cut by 8 bases and J by 3 bases, with 2 bases left in between. The chain's CDR3 is CASHYEQYF. CDR3 nucleotide sequence: TGCGCCAGCCACTACGAGCAGTACTTC.

This sequence joins TRBV9 and TRBJ2-7; D possibly corresponds to TRBD1 (6 bases). This CDR3 spans 14 amino acids. Trimming took off 3 bases at V and 6 bases at J, with 16 bases between the two ends. The germline V gene has CDR1 SGDLS and CDR2 YYNGEE. This CDR3 reads CASSALLTGSEQYF. As DNA, the CDR3 is TGTGCCAGCAGCGCTCTTTTAACAGGGAGCGAGCAGTACTTC.

This chain uses TRBV2 with TRBJ1-2, with a weak D call TRBD1 (6 bases). CDR3 length: 13 residues. The V gene's germline CDR1 is SNHLY and CDR2 FYNNEI. Trimming pared 4 bases from V and 8 bases from J, leaving 14 bases between. In nucleotides, the CDR3 is TGTGCCAGCAGTGGGGGGGCCAGGAGCGGCTACACCTTC. Protein: CASSGGARSGYTF.

The J gene is TRBJ2-1, the V gene TRBV7-9, with 7 positions matching TRBD2. Germline-derived CDR1 and CDR2 are SEHNR and FQNEAQ (reference sequence). V dropped 5 bases and J dropped 7; count of bases not matched to a gene: 17. This CDR3 comprises 17 residues. The CDR3 coding sequence is TGTGCCAGCAGCGACCAGACACTAGCGATAGGCTTTAATGAGCAGTTCTTC. This translates into CASSDQTLAIGFNEQFF.

The rearrangement links TRBV6-6 to TRBJ1-2; 7 bases line up with TRBD1. Germline V gene data show CDR1 as MNHNY and CDR2 as SVGAGI (reference sequence). After removal of 6 bases from V and 5 bases from J, the junction contained 6 bases not matched to a gene. The CDR3 consists of 13 residues. The CDR3 protein is CASSPQGGYGYTF. The CDR3 coding sequence is TGTGCCAGCAGCCCCCAGGGGGGATATGGCTACACCTTC.